The rows below give T cell receptor beta chains drawn from one sample of a study of shared clonotypes between healthy human individuals. Using immunoSEQ multiplex PCR, the repertoire was profiled, and TCRdb retains in-frame clones only, with some absent. The data hold about 1,800,000 clones, with roughly 95% observed a single time. The sample taken for sequencing was naive CD8+ T cells sorted from blood. The origin of the receptors is a man younger than 35 in good health. The CDR3 runs from the conserved cysteine through the conserved F or W. D genes are given only for firm matches. Size is omitted from some rows. Given values are once, few, many or a class for expanded clones.

V gene	clone size	CDR3 length	J gene	D gene	CDR3 protein	CDR3 DNA
TRBV2	once	14	TRBJ2-7	-	CASSRRPDSSEQYF	TGTGCCAGCAGCCGACGCCCGGACAGTTCCGAGCAGTACTTC
TRBV19	-	13	TRBJ1-1	-	CASSSGPNTEAFF	TGTGCCAGTAGTTCCGGACCAAACACTGAAGCTTTCTTT
TRBV27	-	11	TRBJ1-3	-	CASIRGNTIYF	TGTGCCAGCATCAGGGGAAACACCATATATTTT
TRBV10-2	-	14	TRBJ2-5	TRBD1	CASSDQQGLETQYF	TGCGCCAGCAGTGACCAACAGGGGCTAGAGACCCAGTACTTC
TRBV7-3	-	15	TRBJ2-1	TRBD1	CASSFSGTDYNEQFF	TGTGCCAGCAGCTTCTCCGGGACAGACTACAATGAGCAGTTCTTC
TRBV10-2	-	15	TRBJ1-5	-	CASSGEVYSNQPQHF	TGCGCCAGCAGTGGTGAGGTTTATAGCAATCAGCCCCAGCATTTT
TRBV28	-	14	TRBJ2-7	TRBD1	CASSPPGQGLEQYF	TGTGCCAGCAGTCCCCCGGGACAGGGACTCGAGCAGTACTTC
TRBV4-2	few	15	TRBJ2-2	-	CASSPTQGNTGELFF	TGTGCCAGCAGCCCCACACAGGGTAACACCGGGGAGCTGTTTTTT
TRBV9	-	14	TRBJ2-5	TRBD2	CASSVGGGAETQYF	TGTGCCAGCAGCGTCGGCGGGGGGGCCGAGACCCAGTACTTC
TRBV14	-	14	TRBJ1-2	-	CASSHAGLGLGYTF	TGTGCCAGCAGCCATGCCGGTCTGGGGCTAGGCTACACCTTC
TRBV10-2	few	13	TRBJ1-1	-	CASRQGRLTEAFF	TGCGCCAGCAGACAGGGTAGATTGACTGAAGCTTTCTTT
TRBV7-8	-	18	TRBJ2-7	TRBD2	CASSLGGAAGGLGYEQYF	TGTGCCAGCAGCTTGGGTGGAGCCGCGGGAGGTTTGGGGTACGAGCAGTACTTC
TRBV4-1	-	12	TRBJ2-1	-	CASSQAHNEQFF	TGCGCCAGCAGCCAAGCCCACAATGAGCAGTTCTTC
TRBV4-3	-	15	TRBJ1-2	TRBD1	CASSANRGANYGYTF	TGCGCCAGCAGCGCCAACAGGGGCGCTAACTATGGCTACACCTTC
TRBV7-9	-	16	TRBJ2-7	TRBD1	CASSLGPGQGVYEQYF	TGTGCCAGCAGCTTAGGGCCGGGACAGGGTGTTTACGAGCAGTACTTC
TRBV6-1	-	16	TRBJ2-1	TRBD2	CASSDLSGASYNEQFF	TGTGCCAGCAGTGACCTTAGCGGGGCCTCTTACAATGAGCAGTTCTTC
TRBV28	-	15	TRBJ2-7	-	CASSQARDNTYEQYF	TGTGCCAGCAGCCAAGCCCGGGACAACACCTACGAGCAGTACTTC
TRBV7-9	-	14	TRBJ2-5	-	CASSYSSYQETQYF	TGTGCCAGCAGCTACTCTAGCTACCAAGAGACCCAGTACTTC
TRBV19	-	15	TRBJ1-1	TRBD1	CASSMGQGMNTEAFF	TGTGCCAGTAGTATGGGACAGGGGATGAACACTGAAGCTTTCTTT
TRBV7-8	few	13	TRBJ1-5	-	CASSLVNNQPQHF	TGTGCCAGCAGCTTAGTAAACAATCAGCCCCAGCATTTT
TRBV9	few	13	TRBJ1-2	-	CASSTGTHYGYTF	TGTGCCAGCAGCACAGGGACACACTATGGCTACACCTTC
TRBV13	-	17	TRBJ1-3	TRBD1	CASSLGPGQGAGNTIYF	TGTGCCAGCAGCTTAGGCCCGGGACAGGGGGCCGGAAACACCATATATTTT
TRBV27	-	14	TRBJ2-7	TRBD2	CASRGLAGANEQYF	TGTGCCAGCAGGGGACTAGCGGGAGCGAACGAGCAGTACTTC
TRBV18	-	16	TRBJ1-1	TRBD1	CASSSPLTGEDTEAFF	TGTGCCAGCTCATCGCCTTTGACAGGGGAGGACACTGAAGCTTTCTTT
TRBV5-6	-	15	TRBJ2-7	-	CASSGGSEQFHEQYF	TGTGCCAGCAGCGGGGGGTCGGAGCAGTTCCACGAGCAGTACTTC
TRBV5-6	-	16	TRBJ2-1	TRBD1	CASSFLTGGSYNEQFF	TGTGCCAGCAGCTTCCTGACAGGGGGTTCGTACAATGAGCAGTTCTTC
TRBV7-7	once	17	TRBJ2-3	-	CASSLGPGGSVTDTQYF	TGTGCTAGCAGCTTAGGGCCAGGGGGGAGTGTCACAGATACGCAGTATTTT
TRBV30	-	15	TRBJ1-1	-	CAWSIESGGDTEAFF	TGTGCCTGGAGTATCGAGTCGGGGGGGGACACTGAAGCTTTCTTT
TRBV6-5	-	13	TRBJ2-7	-	CASSSTGNYEQYF	TGTGCCAGCAGTTCAACCGGGAACTACGAGCAGTACTTC
TRBV7-2	-	16	TRBJ2-7	TRBD2	CASSFNPGTTNYEQYF	TGTGCCAGCAGCTTTAACCCCGGGACTACGAACTACGAGCAGTACTTC
TRBV5-1	-	16	TRBJ1-6	-	CASSLAPRVKSSPLHF	TGCGCCAGCAGCTTGGCCCCCAGGGTAAAGTCCTCACCCCTCCACTTT
TRBV12-5	-	13	TRBJ2-1	-	CASGLSAYNEQFF	TGTGCTAGTGGTTTATCCGCCTACAATGAGCAGTTCTTC
TRBV19	-	15	TRBJ2-2	-	CASRGLGELTGELFF	TGTGCCAGTAGAGGCCTCGGGGAGCTCACCGGGGAGCTGTTTTTT
TRBV10-3	-	13	TRBJ1-5	-	CAISESGGEPQHF	TGTGCCATCAGTGAGTCCGGTGGTGAGCCCCAGCATTTT
TRBV27	-	16	TRBJ1-1	TRBD1	CATISRGPPLVAEAFF	TGTGCCACAATCAGCAGGGGGCCTCCTTTAGTCGCTGAAGCTTTCTTT
TRBV6-5	-	14	TRBJ2-7	-	CASSYAGQGYEQYF	TGTGCCAGCAGTTACGCAGGGCAGGGCTACGAGCAGTACTTC
TRBV15	-	12	TRBJ1-1	-	CATSTGQTEAFF	TGTGCCACCAGCACAGGGCAAACTGAAGCTTTCTTT